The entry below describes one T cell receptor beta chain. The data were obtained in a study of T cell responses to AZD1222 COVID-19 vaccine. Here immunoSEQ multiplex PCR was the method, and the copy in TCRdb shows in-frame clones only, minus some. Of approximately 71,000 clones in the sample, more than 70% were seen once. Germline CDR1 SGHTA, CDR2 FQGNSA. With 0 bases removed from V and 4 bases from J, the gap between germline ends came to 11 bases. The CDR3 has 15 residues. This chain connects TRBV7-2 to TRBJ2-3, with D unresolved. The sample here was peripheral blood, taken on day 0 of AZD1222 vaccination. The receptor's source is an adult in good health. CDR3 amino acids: CASSLARALADTQYF. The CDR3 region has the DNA TGTGCCAGCAGCTTAGCGCGTGCTTTGGCAGATACGCAGTATTTT.